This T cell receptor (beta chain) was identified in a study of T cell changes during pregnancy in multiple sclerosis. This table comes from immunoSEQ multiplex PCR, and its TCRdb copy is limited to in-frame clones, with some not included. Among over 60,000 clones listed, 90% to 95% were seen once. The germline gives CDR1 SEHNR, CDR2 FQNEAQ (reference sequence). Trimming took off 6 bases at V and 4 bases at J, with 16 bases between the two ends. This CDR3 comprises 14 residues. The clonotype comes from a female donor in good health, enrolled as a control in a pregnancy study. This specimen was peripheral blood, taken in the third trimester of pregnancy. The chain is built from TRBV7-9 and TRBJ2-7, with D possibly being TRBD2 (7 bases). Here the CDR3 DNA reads TGTGCCAGCAGTCCAATGGGGGGGGCTTACGAGCAGTACTTC. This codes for CASSPMGGAYEQYF.